These 15 T cell receptor beta chains were sequenced from one sample in a study of human T cells and chemical hapten exposure. Stated time point: patch test 3, about 24 weeks after DPC sensitization. Treatment reported: therapeutic diphenylcyclopropenone sensitization with weekly scalp DPC. Using its own MiXCR run on the RACE reads, TCRdb lists one record per CDR3 protein. The sample has about 30,000 distinct CDR3 sequences, approximately 6% seen once; the top ten hold about 6%. Specimen: whole blood, collected in connection with sensitization to the hapten diphenylcyclopropenone (DPC). The receptor set was obtained from a man between 25 and 39 years old with alopecia areata. Some clones in this sample may be carry-over from other donors' samples.

This clonotype came up many times. The V and J genes are TRBV20-1 and TRBJ2-7; either TRBD1 or TRBD2 may fit D (5 bases each). The CDR3 is 14 amino acids. CDR1 and CDR2 from the germline V gene are DFQATT and SNEGSKA (reference sequence). Trimming pared 5 bases from V and 0 bases from J, leaving 14 bases between. CDR3 nucleotide sequence: TGCAGTGCTTGGGGGTCGAGGGACTCCTACGAGCAGTACTTC. Protein sequence: CSAWGSRDSYEQYF.

This clonotype appeared many times. This chain connects TRBV29-1 to TRBJ2-5, with D perhaps matching TRBD1 (7 bases). Germline CDR1 SQVTM, CDR2 ANQGSEA. Trimming took 6 bases from V and 4 from J, leaving 21 bases between them. This CDR3 has 15 residues. Here the CDR3 reads CSVVLQGEVGETQYF. The CDR3 nucleotides are TGCAGCGTGGTCCTGCAGGGGGAGGTTGGAGAGACCCAGTACTTC.

In its sample, this clonotype was seen many times. The gene calls are TRBV4-3 and TRBJ1-1; the D gene is possibly TRBD1 (6 bases). There are 16 residues in the CDR3. Germline CDR1 and CDR2: LGHNA and YSLEER. Trimming cost V 2 bases and J 3 bases, with 16 bases left between them. CDR3 sequence: CASSQRPTGSDTEAFF. CDR3 DNA sequence: TGCGCCAGCAGCCAAAGACCGACAGGCTCCGACACTGAAGCTTTCTTT.

This clonotype came up many times. The J gene is TRBJ2-1, the V gene TRBV11-2; 10 nucleotides align to TRBD2. This CDR3 comprises 19 residues. V shed 1 base, J shed 6 bases, and the junction held 15 bases outside the gene matches. Germline-derived CDR1 and CDR2 are SGHAT and FQNNGV. In DNA form, the CDR3 reads TGTGCCAGCAGCTTAGGGTCGTCCAAGTCGGGACTAGCGTCCAATGAGCAGTTCTTC. Protein: CASSLGSSKSGLASNEQFF.

This clonotype has at least ten counts. J is TRBJ1-2 and V is TRBV4-3, with a possible D match to TRBD1 (6 bases). V gave up 0 bases and J gave up 6 bases, with 14 bases separating them. Germline V lookup: CDR1 LGHNA, CDR2 YSLEER. The CDR3 length is 15 residues. The CDR3 region has the DNA TGCGCCAGCAGCCAAGATCGGGGGGCCGGTGATGGCTACACCTTC. Its protein product is CASSQDRGAGDGYTF.

This clonotype has at least ten counts. V usage is TRBV23-1 and J usage is TRBJ1-2; D gene unclear. TRBV23-1 is filed as an ORF, its function uncertain. V was shortened by 3 bases and J by 5 bases, with 16 bases between the two germline ends. The CDR3 covers 15 residues. As DNA, the CDR3 is TGCGCCAGCAGTCATCTGGCAGGAGGATGGTATGGCTACACCTTC. Protein sequence: CASSHLAGGWYGYTF.

At least ten counts were recorded for this clonotype. CDR3 nucleotides: TGTGCCAGCAGCTTCCCCCAACCGGCCCGGGACGGCTACACCTTC. Its protein product is CASSFPQPARDGYTF. The chain couples TRBV5-4 to TRBJ1-2, with a tentative D call TRBD1 (5 bases). With 2 bases removed from V and 8 bases from J, the gap between germline ends came to 19 bases. Germline V gene data show CDR1 as SGHNT and CDR2 as YYREEE (reference sequence). The CDR3 spans 15 residues. The variable domain in full, with the rest retrieved from reference TRBV5-4 and TRBJ1-2, is ETGVTQSPTHLIKTRGQQVTLRCSSQSGHNTVSWYQQALGQGPQFIFQYYREEENGRGNFPPRFSGLQFPNYSSELNVNALELDDSALYLCASSFPQPARDGYTFGSGTRLTVV.

This clonotype was counted many times. This rearrangement joins TRBV21-1 to TRBJ2-7. TRBV21-1 is assigned pseudogene status. The CDR3 runs to 11 residues. In DNA form, the CDR3 reads TGTGCCAGCCCCAGCACCTACGAGCAGTACTTC. Protein: CASPSTYEQYF.

This clonotype has a count of ten or more. The chain links TRBV29-1 to TRBJ2-1; 11 bases map to TRBD2. With V trimmed by 7 bases and J by 3 bases, 8 bases remained unmatched. The CDR3 totals 15 residues. In germline, CDR1 is SQVTM, CDR2 ANQGSEA. The CDR3 nucleotides read TGCAGCGGAAAAAGCGGGACTAGCGGCTACAATGAGCAGTTCTTC. This gives the protein CSGKSGTSGYNEQFF.

At least ten counts were recorded for this clonotype. The chain uses TRBV6-1 and TRBJ2-1, with 11 bases lining up with TRBD2. After removal of 6 bases from V and 3 bases from J, the junction contained 10 bases not matched to a gene. The CDR3 runs to 17 residues. Germline lookup yields CDR1 MNHNS and CDR2 SASEGT. This chain's CDR3 is CASRPRATSGIYNEQFF. CDR3 coding DNA: TGTGCCAGCAGACCCCGCGCGACTAGCGGGATCTACAATGAGCAGTTCTTC.

This clonotype came up many times. V and J are TRBV20-1 and TRBJ1-6, with D unresolved. The CDR3 is made up of 15 amino acids. The germline gives CDR1 DFQATT, CDR2 SNEGSKA (reference sequence). V gave up 1 base and J gave up 9 bases, with 16 bases separating them. The CDR3: CSARVGSPRSSPLHF. The CDR3 DNA reads as TGCAGTGCTAGAGTCGGGAGCCCGCGTAGTTCACCCCTCCACTTT.

The chain links TRBV27 to TRBJ2-1, with TRBD2 matching 10 bases. Germline-derived CDR1 and CDR2 are MNHEY and SMNVEV (reference sequence). J was trimmed by 7 bases and V by 5 bases; bases with no gene match: 2. The CDR3 has 13 residues. The chain's CDR3 is CASSNSGRNEQFF. The CDR3 DNA reads as TGTGCCAGCAGTAATAGCGGGAGGAATGAGCAGTTCTTC.

By its share, this clonotype is medium-sized (0.01 to 0.1%). One end of the junction fails to match germline, which may point to a read error. V gene TRBV7-7 combines with J gene TRBJ2-5; maybe TRBD2 (6 bases). There are 14 residues in the CDR3. Per the germline V gene, CDR1 is SSHAT and CDR2 is FNYEAQ (reference sequence). The CDR3 is CASSSGLSQETQYF. CDR3 in DNA: TGTGCTAGCAGCTCGGGACTTTCTCAAGAGACCCAGTACTTC.

This clonotype was counted ten times or more. The chain couples TRBV24-1 to TRBJ2-6; 8 bases line up with TRBD1. Germline-derived CDR1 and CDR2 are KGHDR and SFDVKD. V was pared by 4 bases and J by 4 bases, with 5 bases of the junction left unmatched. This CDR3 is 16 amino acids long. This CDR3 reads CATSERTGSGANVLTF. The CDR3 DNA is TGTGCCACCAGTGAACGGACAGGGTCCGGGGCCAACGTCCTGACTTTC.

This clonotype was observed many times. The rearrangement uses TRBV7-9 and TRBJ2-2; D is unresolved. From germline, CDR1 is SEHNR and CDR2 FQNEAQ (reference sequence). This CDR3 comprises 12 residues. V lost 5 bases and J 6 bases, leaving 7 bases between the germline ends. CDR3 residues: CASSLEAGELFF. CDR3 in DNA: TGTGCCAGCAGCCTAGAAGCCGGGGAGCTGTTTTTT.